The clone carrying this T cell receptor beta chain was seen only a few times. The length of the CDR3 is 13 residues. Germline V gene lookup returns CDR1 LNHNV and CDR2 YYDKDF (reference sequence). V trimming: 4 bases; J trimming: 5 bases; junction bases outside the gene matches: 2. Assay: immunoSEQ multiplex PCR; the TCRdb copy retains only in-frame clones and omits some. The sample records under 70,000 clones, roughly nine tenths being singletons. The sample belongs to a study of OX40 agonist ivuxolimab in advanced cancers. Sequences were derived from CD4+ or CD8+ T cells sorted from blood, sampled in a trial of the OX40 agonist ivuxolimab. This TCR derives from an adult with an advanced solid tumor such as melanoma, head and neck, liver or kidney cancer. The J gene is TRBJ1-1, the V gene TRBV15; the match to TRBD1 covers 9 bases. The CDR3 bases are TGTGCCACCAGCATACAGGGGGCGACTGAAGCTTTCTTT. Translated: CATSIQGATEAFF.